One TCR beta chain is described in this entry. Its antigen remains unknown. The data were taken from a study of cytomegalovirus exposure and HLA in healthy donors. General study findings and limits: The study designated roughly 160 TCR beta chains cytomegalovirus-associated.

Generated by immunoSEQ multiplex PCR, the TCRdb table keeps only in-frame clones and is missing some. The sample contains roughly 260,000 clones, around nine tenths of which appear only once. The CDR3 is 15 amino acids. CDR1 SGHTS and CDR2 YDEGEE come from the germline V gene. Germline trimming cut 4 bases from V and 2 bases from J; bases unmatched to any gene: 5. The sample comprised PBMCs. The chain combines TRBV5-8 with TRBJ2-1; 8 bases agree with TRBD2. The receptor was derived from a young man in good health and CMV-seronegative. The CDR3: CASSIGGGPYNEQFF. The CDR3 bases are TGTGCCAGCAGCATCGGGGGGGGGCCCTACAATGAGCAGTTCTTC. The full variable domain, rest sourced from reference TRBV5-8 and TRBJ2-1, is EAGVTQSPTHLIKTRGQQATLRCSPISGHTSVYWYQQALGLGLQFLLWYDEGEERNRGNFPPRFSGRQFPNYSSELNVNALELEDSALYLCASSIGGGPYNEQFFGPGTRLTVL.